The rows below give T cell receptor beta chains drawn from one sample of a study of blood T cell repertoires in COVID-19. Libraries were prepared by immunoSEQ multiplex PCR; TCRdb keeps only in-frame clonotypes and omits some of them. The sample yields around 200,000 clones, roughly 88% seen once. The sequencing input was PBMCs or T cells enriched from blood (not recorded which). These receptors were taken from a man aged 40-55 years with acute COVID-19. The CDR3 runs from the conserved cysteine through the conserved F or W. A D gene is named only where the DNA matches it firmly. The size field is filled for only some rows; it gives once, few, many or a size class.

cdr3_aa cdr3_nt v_call clone_size d_call j_call
CASSVGLAGHEQFF TGTGCCAGTAGTGTGGGACTAGCGGGGCATGAGCAGTTCTTC TRBV19 NA TRBD2 TRBJ2-1
CAWSVGSQGNEKLFF TGTGCCTGGAGTGTCGGGTCCCAGGGAAATGAAAAACTGTTTTTT TRBV30 NA NA TRBJ1-4
CASSRGYGSFTGELFF TGTGCCAGTAGTAGGGGCTATGGGTCCTTCACCGGGGAGCTGTTTTTT TRBV19 NA NA TRBJ2-2
CASSEYRPGWDTEAFF TGTGCCAGCAGTGAATATAGACCGGGGTGGGACACTGAAGCTTTCTTT TRBV25-1 NA NA TRBJ1-1
CASVSGRDTDTQYF TGTGCCAGCGTCAGCGGGAGGGACACAGATACGCAGTATTTT TRBV28 NA TRBD2 TRBJ2-3
CASSQGGQGMKLFF TGCGCCAGCAGCCAAGGGGGACAGGGGATGAAACTGTTTTTT TRBV4-3 NA TRBD1 TRBJ1-4
CASSTQQGPSYGYTF TGTGCCAGCAGTACACAACAGGGGCCCAGCTATGGCTACACCTTC TRBV28 NA TRBD1 TRBJ1-2
CASSSWAGQGIGQYF TGTGCCAGCAGCTCATGGGCAGGACAGGGAATCGGTCAGTACTTC TRBV7-2 NA TRBD1 TRBJ2-7
CASSYSGHSPLHF TGTGCCAGCAGTTACTCGGGGCACTCACCCCTCCACTTT TRBV6-2/TRBV6-3 NA NA TRBJ1-6
CASRQGALGEQYF TGTGCCAGCCGACAGGGGGCGCTCGGCGAGCAGTACTTC TRBV2 NA TRBD1 TRBJ2-7
CASSGYSLETQYF TGTGCCAGCAGCGGCTACAGTTTAGAGACCCAGTACTTC TRBV14 NA NA TRBJ2-5
CASRENPGREKLFF TGCGCCAGCAGGGAGAATCCGGGAAGGGAAAAACTGTTTTTT TRBV5-1 NA NA TRBJ1-4
CASNTEETQYF TGTGCCAGCAATACAGAAGAGACCCAGTACTTC TRBV6-6 NA NA TRBJ2-5
CASSDLGKGGTGELFF TGTGCCAGTAGTGATCTCGGGAAAGGAGGGACCGGGGAGCTGTTTTTT TRBV19 NA NA TRBJ2-2
CASSPGLADTDTQYF TGTGCCAGCTCACCAGGGCTAGCGGATACAGATACGCAGTATTTT TRBV18 NA TRBD2 TRBJ2-3
CASSFRGTGAATNEKLFF TGTGCCAGCAGCTTTAGGGGGACAGGGGCCGCAACTAATGAAAAACTGTTTTTT TRBV7-9 few TRBD1 TRBJ1-4
CASSQLGEVRYSPLHF TGTGCCAGCAGCCAATTGGGGGAGGTTCGGTATTCACCCCTCCACTTT TRBV4-2 NA NA TRBJ1-6
CASSRKPGQGSYEQYF TGTGCCAGCAGCCGCAAACCGGGACAGGGGTCCTACGAGCAGTACTTC TRBV4-2 NA TRBD1 TRBJ2-7
CASSINPSSGYTF TGTGCCAGTAGTATAAACCCATCTAGCGGCTACACCTTC TRBV19 NA NA TRBJ1-2
CAISERGNPNYGYTF TGTGCCATCAGCGAGAGGGGAAACCCTAACTATGGCTACACCTTC TRBV10-3 NA NA TRBJ1-2
CASSLGTGQVEQYF TGTGCCAGCAGCTTAGGGACAGGCCAGGTCGAGCAGTACTTC TRBV7-6 NA TRBD1 TRBJ2-7
CASSRTGTGSYEQYF TGTGCCAGTAGTAGAACCGGGACAGGCTCCTACGAGCAGTACTTC TRBV19 NA TRBD1 TRBJ2-7
CASRTTVQETQYF TGTGCCAGTAGAACGACAGTTCAAGAGACCCAGTACTTC TRBV27 once NA TRBJ2-5
CASSHVSRPYEQYF TGCGCCAGCAGCCACGTAAGCCGCCCCTACGAGCAGTACTTC TRBV5-1 NA NA TRBJ2-7
CASSRSFQYEQYF TGTGCCAGCAGTCGGAGTTTTCAATACGAGCAGTACTTC TRBV28 NA NA TRBJ2-7
CSVASGRGANEQFF TGCAGCGTCGCTAGCGGGAGGGGTGCCAATGAGCAGTTCTTC TRBV29-1 NA TRBD2 TRBJ2-1
CASRGVAGSPNTQYF TGCGCCAGCAGAGGCGTCGCGGGATCACCGAATACGCAGTATTTT TRBV4-1 NA NA TRBJ2-3
CASSENRNEQFF TGTGCCAGCAGTGAAAACAGGAATGAGCAGTTCTTC TRBV2 NA NA TRBJ2-1
CASTNPGRNTEAFF TGTGCCAGCACCAACCCGGGGAGAAACACTGAAGCTTTCTTT TRBV6-5 NA NA TRBJ1-1
CASSLLGDTEAFF TGTGCCAGCAGCTTACTCGGAGACACTGAAGCTTTCTTT TRBV7-3 NA NA TRBJ1-1
CASSVRSGRWYEQYF TGTGCCAGCAGCGTAAGGAGCGGGAGATGGTACGAGCAGTACTTC TRBV9 NA TRBD2 TRBJ2-7
CASSTREGAEAFF TGCGCCAGCAGCACCCGGGAGGGCGCTGAAGCTTTCTTT TRBV5-1 NA NA TRBJ1-1
CASSPAVQAGVEQYF TGCGCCAGCAGCCCAGCCGTTCAAGCGGGAGTCGAGCAGTACTTC TRBV5-1 NA TRBD2 TRBJ2-7
CASSLLALDTQYF TGTGCCAGCAGCTTGCTAGCTTTGGATACGCAGTATTTT TRBV7-3 NA NA TRBJ2-3
CASSLAGTNEKLFF TGCGCCAGCAGTTTGGCGGGAACTAATGAAAAACTGTTTTTT TRBV10-2 NA NA TRBJ1-4
CASSQDRRTQDIQYF TGTGCCAGCAGCCAAGATAGGAGGACGCAGGACATTCAGTACTTC TRBV4-2 NA NA TRBJ2-4
CASSLSYGQGPDWYNEQFF TGTGCCAGCAGTTTATCATACGGACAGGGGCCCGACTGGTACAATGAGCAGTTCTTC TRBV28 NA TRBD1 TRBJ2-1
CASSPDRVGQYF TGTGCCAGCAGCCCCGACAGGGTTGGGCAGTATTTT TRBV9 NA TRBD1 TRBJ2-3
CASSPSGEQPQHF TGTGCCAGCTCACCATCGGGGGAACAGCCCCAGCATTTT TRBV18 NA NA TRBJ1-5
CASRSFSGRAFKLHEQFF TGTGCCAGCAGATCATTTAGCGGGAGGGCCTTTAAACTCCATGAGCAGTTCTTC TRBV6-4 NA TRBD2 TRBJ2-1
CSVPGQGSRYTEAFF TGCAGCGTTCCCGGACAGGGTAGTCGTTACACTGAAGCTTTCTTT TRBV29-1 NA TRBD1 TRBJ1-1
CASSVRLADNEQFF TGTGCCAGCAGCGTAAGGCTAGCGGACAATGAGCAGTTCTTC TRBV9 NA TRBD2 TRBJ2-1
CASSPDRTRETQYF TGTGCCAGCAGCCCTGACAGGACGAGGGAGACCCAGTACTTC TRBV5-4 NA NA TRBJ2-5
CASSLKGTPGRYEQYF TGTGCCAGCAGCTTGAAAGGGACTCCGGGGCGCTACGAGCAGTACTTC TRBV5-8 once NA TRBJ2-7
CASSHPGQDTEAFF TGTGCCAGCAGCCACCCGGGACAGGACACTGAAGCTTTCTTT TRBV4-2 NA TRBD1 TRBJ1-1
CACNRKRRRGDYSNQPQHF TGTGCCTGCAACAGAAAGCGGAGAAGAGGAGATTATAGCAATCAGCCCCAGCATTTT TRBV9 once NA TRBJ1-5
CSVAPLLARNEQFF TGCAGCGTTGCCCCCTTGCTAGCGCGGAATGAGCAGTTCTTC TRBV29-1 NA NA TRBJ2-1
CASSPPIGTGLVTGELFF TGTGCCAGCAGTCCCCCTATCGGGACAGGCTTAGTTACCGGGGAGCTGTTTTTT TRBV7-2 NA TRBD1 TRBJ2-2
CASSFAGLKDTQYF TGTGCCAGCAGCTTCGCGGGATTAAAGGATACGCAGTATTTT TRBV7-2 NA NA TRBJ2-3
CATSRLAGGNQPQHF TGTGCCACCAGCAGGCTCGCCGGGGGGAATCAGCCCCAGCATTTT TRBV15 few NA TRBJ1-5
CATSEGQWEGEKLFF TGTGCCACCAGTGAGGGACAGTGGGAAGGTGAAAAACTGTTTTTT TRBV24-1 NA TRBD1 TRBJ1-4
CSGTENTEAFF TGCTCCGGGACAGAGAACACTGAAGCTTTCTTT TRBV7-9 NA TRBD1 TRBJ1-1
CASNVGTGPTDTQYF TGTGCCAGCAATGTGGGGACAGGGCCCACAGATACGCAGTATTTT TRBV28 NA TRBD1 TRBJ2-3
CASSEIGTGAYYEQYF TGTGCCAGCAGTGAGATAGGGACAGGGGCATACTACGAGCAGTACTTC TRBV6-1 NA TRBD1 TRBJ2-7